This passage covers 11 T cell receptor beta chains from one sample sequenced in a study of shared clonotypes between healthy human individuals. The repertoire was sequenced with immunoSEQ multiplex PCR; TCRdb's copy has only in-frame clones and lacks some. The sample holds roughly 2 million clones, roughly 95% seen once. Cells designated naive CD8 were CD45RO-negative and were positively selected for CCR7, with terminally differentiated effector memory CD45RA+ cells excluded. Specimen: naive CD8+ T cells sorted from blood. All receptors come from a man aged 18 to 30 in good health.

The J gene is TRBJ1-1, the V gene TRBV5-1; TRBD1 is a possible D gene (5 bases). Per the germline V gene, CDR1 is SGHRS and CDR2 is YFSETQ. The CDR3 totals 14 residues. V lost 0 bases to trimming and J lost 4 bases, with 10 bases between them. CDR3 bases: TGCGCCAGCAGCTTGGTCGGGGCGGGCACTGAAGCTTTCTTT. As protein: CASSLVGAGTEAFF. Based on the CDR3 plus reference TRBV5-1 and TRBJ1-1, the full variable domain is KAGVTQTPRYLIKTRGQQVTLSCSPISGHRSVSWYQQTPGQGLQFLFEYFSETQRNKGNFPGRFSGRQFSNSRSEMNVSTLELGDSALYLCASSLVGAGTEAFFGQGTRLTVV.

The V call is TRBV19, the J call TRBJ2-7; no clear D. Per germline, CDR1 LNHDA and CDR2 SQIVND (reference sequence). The CDR3 contains 14 residues. V was clipped by 0 bases and J by 3 bases, with 9 bases between them. The CDR3 loop is CASSIEGYSYEQYF. The CDR3, as DNA: TGTGCCAGTAGTATAGAAGGATACAGCTACGAGCAGTACTTC.

The gene calls are TRBV7-9 and TRBJ1-1; no clear D gene. Germline loops: CDR1 SEHNR, CDR2 FQNEAQ (reference sequence). Trimming shortened V by 3 bases and J by 7 bases, and 12 bases separated the two germline ends. The CDR3 extends over 13 amino acids. The CDR3 coding sequence is TGTGCCAGCAGCTTCACAGAATACGGTGAAGCTTTCTTT. Its protein product is CASSFTEYGEAFF.

The chain employs TRBV28 and TRBJ1-1; TRBD1 matches at 7 bases. CDR1 and CDR2 (germline): MDHEN, SYDVKM. There are 12 residues in the CDR3. The J segment lost 13 bases and the V segment lost 6 bases, leaving 11 bases of the junction unmatched. The CDR3 here is CASSLSGTADFF. CDR3 nucleotide sequence: TGTGCCAGCAGCCTTTCCGGGACAGCTGATTTCTTT.

The chain is built from TRBV7-9 and TRBJ2-5; perhaps TRBD1 as D (5 bases). The CDR3 spans 15 residues. Trimming took 5 bases from V and 2 from J, leaving 15 bases between them. Germline loops: CDR1 SEHNR, CDR2 FQNEAQ (reference sequence). As DNA, the CDR3 is TGTGCCAGCAGCCATACGCTAGGGGAACAAGAGACCCAGTACTTC. Translating it yields CASSHTLGEQETQYF.

The count of this clone is one. This chain connects TRBV7-9 to TRBJ1-2; weak D call: TRBD1 (5 bases). The CDR3 runs 17 residues. Germline values: CDR1 SEHNR, CDR2 FQNEAQ (reference sequence). The V gene lost 2 bases and the J gene lost 6 bases, with 22 bases spanning the gap. The CDR3 nucleotides read TGTGCCAGCAGCTTAAGGGAGACAAGGGACCTATCTAATGGCTACACCTTC. Its translation is CASSLRETRDLSNGYTF.

This sequence joins TRBV6-6 and TRBJ1-1, with D unclear. Germline CDR1 is MNHNY and CDR2 is SVGAGI (reference sequence). V was trimmed by 10 bases and J by 5 bases, leaving 20 bases between them. CDR3 length equals 14 residues. CDR3 loop: CATRSGPPGTEAFF. CDR3 DNA: TGTGCCACCAGGTCGGGCCCCCCCGGGACTGAAGCTTTCTTT.

This sequence joins TRBV6-6 and TRBJ2-7, with 13 bases aligning to TRBD2. Unmatched junction bases numbered 3, after V lost 5 bases and J lost 5 bases. Germline V gene lookup returns CDR1 MNHNY and CDR2 SVGAGI (reference sequence). The CDR3 spans 14 residues. This CDR3 reads CASSLGLAGDEQYF. The CDR3 DNA follows: TGTGCCAGCAGTCTCGGACTAGCGGGAGACGAGCAGTACTTC.

This clone was detected once. In DNA form, the CDR3 reads TGCGCCAGCAGCCTCAGGGTCCGGGAGACCCAGTACTTC. This encodes CASSLRVRETQYF. J is TRBJ2-5 and V is TRBV4-1; D is perhaps TRBD1 (5 bases). V lost 4 bases, J lost 5 bases, and 11 bases lay in between. Germline V gives CDR1 MGHRA, CDR2 YSYEKL. The CDR3 totals 13 residues.

The V call is TRBV19, the J call TRBJ2-7, with D perhaps matching TRBD2 (6 bases). Between the trimmed V and J ends, which lost 3 bases and 3 bases, there was a span of 9 bases. The CDR3 has 13 residues. Germline CDR1 LNHDA, CDR2 SQIVND (reference sequence). The CDR3 DNA reads as TGTGCCAGTAGTATGGGACTGTACTACGAGCAGTACTTC. Translated: CASSMGLYYEQYF. The full variable domain, in which reference TRBV19 and TRBJ2-7 provide the parts outside the CDR3, is DGGITQSPKYLFRKEGQNVTLSCEQNLNHDAMYWYRQDPGQGLRLIYYSQIVNDFQKGDIAEGYSVSREKKESFPLTVTSAQKNPTAFYLCASSMGLYYEQYFGPGTRLTVT.

This chain links TRBV15 with TRBJ2-1; D possibly corresponds to TRBD2 (6 bases). The CDR3 contains 18 residues. Trimming removed 0 bases from V and 7 bases from J, with 22 bases in between. Germline V gene sequence: CDR1 LNHNV, CDR2 YYDKDF (reference sequence). The CDR3 protein is CATSRDSRRGVLWNEQFF. The CDR3, as DNA: TGTGCCACCAGCAGAGATTCAAGGCGGGGAGTCCTCTGGAATGAGCAGTTCTTC.